A single sample gave rise to the 10 T cell receptor beta chains below, sequenced in a study of T cells in Graves' hyperthyroidism and ophthalmopathy. Amplification of TCR beta CDR3 regions was performed using RNA transcripts as template. In the first-round RT-PCR of the TCR CDR3, the HTBI primer set was used. Each CDR3 protein gets one entry after TCRdb re-called the multiplex PCR reads with MiXCR. The sample consists of around 300,000 distinct CDR3 sequences, approximately 14% of them appearing once. Sequenced input: blood. These receptors all stem from a woman in her forties or fifties with Graves' hyperthyroidism that later progressed to Graves' ophthalmopathy.

DNA for the CDR3: TGTGCCAGCAGCAACCCGACTGGATCCTACAATGAGCAGTTCTTC. Translated: CASSNPTGSYNEQFF. The J gene is TRBJ2-1, the V gene TRBV7-3; no firm D call. The V and J ends lost 5 bases and 1 base respectively, with 12 bases between them. Germline V CDR1 and CDR2: SGHTA, FQGTGA. This CDR3 spans 15 amino acids. The full variable domain, in which reference TRBV7-3 and TRBJ2-1 provide the parts outside the CDR3, is GAGVSQTPSNKVTEKGKYVELRCDPISGHTALYWYRQSLGQGPEFLIYFQGTGAADDSGLPNDRFFAVRPEGSVSTLKIQRTERGDSAVYLCASSNPTGSYNEQFFGPGTRLTVL.

The gene calls are TRBV9 and TRBJ2-5; 8 nucleotides line up with TRBD2. The CDR3 sequence is 20 residues long. Germline V gene lookup returns CDR1 SGDLS and CDR2 YYNGEE. J lost 2 bases, V lost 3 bases, and 21 bases had no gene match. This chain's CDR3 is CASSASDGNMRGEHQETQYF. CDR3 nucleotides: TGTGCCAGCAGCGCCTCGGACGGAAATATGCGGGGGGAACATCAAGAGACCCAGTACTTC.

This clonotype was found many times. The chain is built from TRBV28 and TRBJ2-3; 7 bases align to TRBD2. The CDR3 length is 17 residues. In germline, CDR1 is MDHEN, CDR2 SYDVKM. The V gene end was trimmed by 3 bases and the J gene end by 5 bases; junction bases not matched to a gene: 14. The CDR3 loop is CASSFFRRREQRDTQYF. The CDR3, as DNA: TGTGCCAGCAGTTTCTTCCGTCGGCGGGAGCAAAGAGATACGCAGTATTTT.

The chain has TRBV18 and TRBJ2-6; D gene uncertain. CDR3 size: 12 residues. Trimming removed 3 bases at V and 12 bases at J, with 9 bases between. CDR1 is KGHSH, CDR2 LQKENI, per germline. The DNA for the CDR3 is TGTGCCAGCTCACCTGGCGAAAGCGTCCTGACTTTC. Translating it yields CASSPGESVLTF.

This chain links TRBV5-5 with TRBJ2-2; D is unresolved. The length of the CDR3 is 15 residues. V lost 0 bases and J lost 6, with 12 bases in between. Germline V gives CDR1 SGHKS, CDR2 YYEKEE (reference sequence). The CDR3 region has the DNA TGTGCCAGCAGCTTGGCGCCCGTGAAGGCCGGGGAGCTGTTTTTT. The encoded protein is CASSLAPVKAGELFF.

There are many counts of this clonotype. This chain uses TRBV5-6 with TRBJ2-3; tentatively, D is TRBD1 or TRBD2 (6 bases each). Germline assignment: CDR1 SGHDT and CDR2 YYEEEE. The CDR3 consists of 16 residues. V was shortened by 3 bases and J by 3 bases, with 17 bases between the two germline ends. The CDR3 here is CASSWGARGATDTQYF. In DNA, the CDR3 is TGTGCCAGCAGCTGGGGGGCGCGGGGTGCGACAGATACGCAGTATTTT.

This chain joins TRBV4-2 and TRBJ1-1, with D unresolved. CDR3 size: 17 residues. V gave up 1 base and J gave up 7 bases, with 22 bases separating them. Germline V gene sequence: CDR1 LGHNA, CDR2 YNFKEQ. CDR3 residues: CASSQVKGSGVPFEAFF. CDR3 nucleotides: TGTGCCAGCAGCCAAGTTAAAGGTTCGGGCGTCCCTTTTGAAGCTTTCTTT.

The J gene is TRBJ1-1, the V gene TRBV9, with D perhaps TRBD1 (5 bases). Trimming left V 5 bases short and J 1 base short, with 15 bases between. Germline CDR1 reads SGDLS; CDR2 reads YYNGEE. The CDR3 consists of 15 residues. The CDR3 nucleotides are TGTGCCAGCAGGCGGGGCAGTTCAGCGAACACTGAAGCTTTCTTT. It encodes CASRRGSSANTEAFF.

This clonotype showed up many times. The gene calls are TRBV11-2 and TRBJ2-1; tentatively, D is TRBD2 (6 bases). Trimming took off 4 bases at V and 6 bases at J, with 13 bases between the two ends. Germline values: CDR1 SGHAT, CDR2 FQNNGV. CDR3 length: 14 residues. Written as DNA, the CDR3 is TGTGCCAGCAGCTCCTCCGGGACTCCCAATGAGCAGTTCTTC. Translated: CASSSSGTPNEQFF. Full variable domain (outside the CDR3, taken from reference TRBV11-2 and TRBJ2-1): EAGVAQSPRYKIIEKRQSVAFWCNPISGHATLYWYQQILGQGPKLLIQFQNNGVVDDSQLPKDRFSAERLKGVDSTLKIQPAKLEDSAVYLCASSSSGTPNEQFFGPGTRLTVL.

This clonotype was observed many times. The genes are TRBV6-6 and TRBJ1-1; D unclear. Germline V CDR1 and CDR2: MNHNY, SVGAGI (reference sequence). V was clipped by 2 bases and J by 1 base, with 11 bases between them. This CDR3 region has 15 residues. The CDR3 DNA reads TGTGCCAGCAGTTACGTCGAGAGCTGGAACACTGAAGCTTTCTTT. This codes for CASSYVESWNTEAFF.